Below, one TCR beta chain is given with its context. Sequencing templates came from extracted RNA that was reverse transcribed into cDNA. Here immunoSEQ multiplex PCR was the method, and the copy in TCRdb shows in-frame clones only, minus some. The data contain hundreds of thousands of clones, around 62% of them singletons. V shed 4 bases and J 6 bases; nucleotides not matched to a gene: 12. The CDR3 sequence is 17 residues long. Per the germline V gene, CDR1 is MGHRA and CDR2 is YSYEKL. This sample stems from a study of CD8+ T cells in alopecia areata. Study in general: Dosing with tofacitinib proceeded for 6 to 18 months, followed by 6 months off drug.

The V and J genes are TRBV4-1 and TRBJ1-5, with TRBD1 matching over 10 bases. The origin of this receptor is a human donor with alopecia areata. The source was CD4+ T cells sorted from blood, collected at week 0. The CDR3: CASSRAWGTGEGQPQHF. The DNA of the CDR3 is TGCGCCAGCAGCCGAGCTTGGGGGACAGGGGAAGGTCAGCCCCAGCATTTT.